Below, one TCR beta chain is given with its context. Sequenced by immunoSEQ multiplex PCR; TCRdb stores in-frame clones only, minus some. The sample lists about 260,000 clones; roughly 88% were seen once. With 4 bases removed from V and 0 bases from J, the gap between germline ends came to 6 bases. CDR1 LNHDA and CDR2 SQIVND come from the germline V gene (reference sequence). CDR3 size: 13 residues. The data belong to a study of blood T cell repertoires in COVID-19. As for the study in general: The samples span acute and convalescent COVID-19 from the United States, Italy and Spain.

Sequenced input: PBMCs or T cells enriched from blood (not recorded which). J is TRBJ1-1 and V is TRBV19; no reliable D call. The clonotype comes from a woman aged 40 to 50 with acute COVID-19. In nucleotides, the CDR3 is TGTGCCAGTAGTACACAGTTGAACACTGAAGCTTTCTTT. Its protein is CASSTQLNTEAFF.